What follows describes a single T cell receptor beta chain. As yet, its antigen is unknown. This specimen comes from a study of blood T cells in healthy people across ages. General study points: In long-lived donors, naive CD4+ cell counts and diversity exceeded those of aged donors. Leaving the PBMCs unsorted stopped any conclusive comparison of naive versus antigen-experienced cells.

A sample-barcoded 5' primer and a J-beta primer mix were used in a second PCR of roughly 7 to 11 cycles. TCRdb re-called the 5' RACE reads through MiXCR, storing one row per CDR3 protein. The data contain fewer than 1,200,000 distinct CDR3 sequences, 25% of them singletons. Each donor gave approximately 9.7 milliliters of peripheral blood. Trimming took off 3 bases at V and 9 bases at J, with 11 bases between the two ends. The CDR3 is 12 residues long. The germline gives CDR1 SGHTA, CDR2 FQGNSA. The sample was also linked to a second study, of T cells of mothers and their children. As that study records: Mothers gave over 8.5 million TCR beta CDR3 reads each, and children about 3 million each.

This TCR was sampled from a girl aged 2 to 9 in good health. This chain links TRBV7-2 with TRBJ1-2; no firm D call. Sequencing used blood. CDR3 sequence (DNA): TGTGCCAGCAGCTTCGATGGGTTGAGCTACACCTTC. Its translation is CASSFDGLSYTF. Filled out from reference TRBV7-2 and TRBJ1-2, the complete variable domain reads GAGVSQSPSNKVTEKGKDVELRCDPISGHTALYWYRQSLGQGLEFLIYFQGNSAPDKSGLPSDRFSAERTGGSVSTLTIQRTQQEDSAVYLCASSFDGLSYTFGSGTRLTVV.